The present TCR beta chain was sequenced within a study of OX40 agonist ivuxolimab in advanced cancers. At the level of the whole study: The costimulatory receptor OX40 (CD134) was targeted by ivuxolimab, a fully human IgG2 agonistic monoclonal antibody. Intravenous ivuxolimab was administered to patients every 2 weeks at six dose levels: 0.01, 0.1, 0.3, 1.5, 3 and 10 mg/kg. Of the roughly 54 patients in dose escalation, around 20 had hepatocellular carcinoma, some 15 had melanoma, 9 had renal cell carcinoma and 9 had head and neck cancer. A male proportion of 82.7% and a mean age of 60 years, ranging from about 20 to 79, were recorded for the dose-escalation cohort. Prior anti-PD-1, anti-PD-L1 or anti-CTLA-4 therapy was permitted, and checkpoint inhibitors had been received by about 36% of dose-escalation patients. Three dose-escalation patients achieved partial responses, one with hepatocellular carcinoma and two with cutaneous melanoma. The point of sequencing TCRbeta in the periphery was to test whether ivuxolimab changed TCR sequence diversity and drove clonal T-cell expansion. The monotherapy dose-escalation portion (N ≈ 52 patients) of the phase I ivuxolimab trial is reported in the paper. Overall results and qualifications from the work: The antigen specificity of the clonally expanded peripheral T cells was not determined. Low levels of normalized T-cell clonal expansion were also seen in some patients who did not respond. At doses of 0.1 to 3.0 mg/kg, clonal expansion of both CD4+ and CD8+ blood T cells was observed from baseline to week 6. In the 0.1-3.0 mg/kg groups, partial responders had among the lowest normalized peripheral clonal expansion, particularly in CD8+ T cells. After ivuxolimab, CD8+ T cells had more expanded clones than CD4+ T cells on average.

The CDR3 has 12 amino acids, counting the end cysteine and phenylalanine. This entry keeps only the CDR3 DNA: 36 bases, framed from base 1. The germline ends are 9 bases apart after V is trimmed by 6 bases and J by 3 bases. The germline V gene encodes CDR1 WSHSY and CDR2 SAAADI. Of note for this clone: The antigen it binds to is not known. There are no base qualities to consult, and no much larger clone falls within one base.

To sequence the TCRbeta CDR3 region, genomic DNA was isolated from the sorted cells. The immunoSEQ Assay was used for sequencing of TCRbeta CDR3 regions. TCRdb obtained this table from immuneACCESS and retained in-frame rearrangements with V and J assigned. These tables miss some clones; where compared with another copy, unresolved V genes account for less than half of the shortfall, and the remainder is unexplained. Present in this sample are fewer than 25,000 clones, approximately 80% of which were seen just once. 16% of the sample is taken by the ten largest. Patients with a history of autoimmune disease or receiving systemic immunosuppression were excluded from the trial. Peripheral blood for TCR sequencing was collected from all dose cohorts at baseline, on cycle 4 day 1, and on cycle 7 day 1. The samples were drawn from a first-in-human, open-label, multicenter phase I dose-escalation trial of ivuxolimab. Adults with locally advanced or metastatic head and neck squamous cell, hepatocellular, melanoma or renal cell carcinoma were enrolled in the trial. Before TCR sequencing, CD4+ and CD8+ T cells were separately sorted from peripheral blood.

The rearranged chain carries TRBV10-2 and TRBJ2-7, with the D gene not confidently named. The specimen was CD4+ or CD8+ T cells sorted from blood, collected in a trial of the OX40 agonist ivuxolimab. The clonotype was recovered from an adult with an advanced solid tumor such as melanoma, head and neck, liver or kidney cancer. The DNA reads TGCGCCAGCAGCTTTAGTGTCTACGAGCAGTACTTC. This translates into CASSFSVYEQYF.